This paragraph covers one T cell receptor beta chain sequence. The length of the CDR3 is 11 residues. The germline CDR1 and CDR2 sequences are MNHEY and SVGAGI. The ends were cut back, 5 bases at V and 5 bases at J, with 7 bases in the middle. This specimen comes from a study of T cell changes during pregnancy in multiple sclerosis. The assay was immunoSEQ multiplex PCR, and TCRdb's table has in-frame clones only and misses some. The profile shows more than 90,000 clones, roughly nine tenths of them singletons. The rearrangement joins TRBV6-5 to TRBJ2-7, with D perhaps matching TRBD1 (5 bases). This TCR derives from a female donor with multiple sclerosis, enrolled in a pregnancy study. The material sequenced was peripheral blood, taken in the first trimester of pregnancy. The CDR3 region has the DNA TGTGCCAGCAGTAGACAGAACGAGCAGTACTTC. This encodes CASSRQNEQYF.